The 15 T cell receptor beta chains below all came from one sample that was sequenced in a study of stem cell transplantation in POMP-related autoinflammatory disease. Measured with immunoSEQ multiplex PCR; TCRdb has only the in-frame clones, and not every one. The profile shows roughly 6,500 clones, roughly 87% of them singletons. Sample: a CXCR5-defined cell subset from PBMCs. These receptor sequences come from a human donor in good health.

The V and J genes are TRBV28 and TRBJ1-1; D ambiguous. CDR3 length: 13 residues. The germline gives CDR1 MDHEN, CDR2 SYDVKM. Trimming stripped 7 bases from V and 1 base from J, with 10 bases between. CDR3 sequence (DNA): TGTGCCAGCATGATTAATACGAACACTGAAGCTTTCTTT. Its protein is CASMINTNTEAFF.

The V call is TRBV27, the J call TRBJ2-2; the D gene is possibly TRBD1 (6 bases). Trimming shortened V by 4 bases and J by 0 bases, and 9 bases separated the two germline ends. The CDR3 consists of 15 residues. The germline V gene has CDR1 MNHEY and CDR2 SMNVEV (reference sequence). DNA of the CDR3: TGTGCCAGCAGTTCCAGGGGATCGAACACCGGGGAGCTGTTTTTT. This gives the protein CASSSRGSNTGELFF.

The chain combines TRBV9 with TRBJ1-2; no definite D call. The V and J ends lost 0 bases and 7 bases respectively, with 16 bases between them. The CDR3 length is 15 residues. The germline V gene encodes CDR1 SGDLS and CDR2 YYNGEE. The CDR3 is CASSVVDSVGSGYTF. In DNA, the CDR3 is TGTGCCAGCAGCGTAGTTGACTCTGTTGGTTCTGGCTACACCTTC.

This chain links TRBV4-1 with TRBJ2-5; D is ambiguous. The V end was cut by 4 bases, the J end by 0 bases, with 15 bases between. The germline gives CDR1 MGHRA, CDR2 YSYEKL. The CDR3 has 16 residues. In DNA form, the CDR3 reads TGCGCCAGCAGCCGACACAAAACAGACAACCAAGAGACCCAGTACTTC. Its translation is CASSRHKTDNQETQYF.

CDR3 protein: CASSVEGFETQYF. DNA for the CDR3: TGTGCCAGCAGCGTAGAAGGTTTTGAGACCCAGTACTTC. The chain couples TRBV9 to TRBJ2-5; D is undetermined. CDR1 is SGDLS and CDR2 is YYNGEE in the germline V gene. V was cut by 0 bases and J by 5 bases, with 8 bases left in between. This CDR3 comprises 13 residues.

Here the CDR3 DNA reads TGTGCCAGCAGCCCGGGGGGGGCCCGACAAGAGACCCAGTACTTC. It yields the protein CASSPGGARQETQYF. The chain uses TRBV5-4 and TRBJ2-5, with TRBD2 identical over 8 bases. This CDR3 region has 15 residues. The germline gives CDR1 SGHNT, CDR2 YYREEE (reference sequence). Trimming took 4 bases from V and 2 from J; bases not matched to a gene: 7.

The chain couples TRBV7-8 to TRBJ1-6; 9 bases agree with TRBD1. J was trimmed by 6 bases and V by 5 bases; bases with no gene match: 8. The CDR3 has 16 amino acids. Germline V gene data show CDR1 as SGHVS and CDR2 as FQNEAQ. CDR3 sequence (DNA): TGTGCCAGCAGCCCGAGCCGGGACAGGGTTAATTCACCCCTCCACTTT. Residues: CASSPSRDRVNSPLHF.

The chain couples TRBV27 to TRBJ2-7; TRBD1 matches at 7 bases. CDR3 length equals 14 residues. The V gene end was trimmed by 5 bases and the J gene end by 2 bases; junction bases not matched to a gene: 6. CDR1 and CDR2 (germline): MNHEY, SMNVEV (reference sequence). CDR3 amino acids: CASSSGQVPYEQYF. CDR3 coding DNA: TGTGCCAGCAGTAGCGGACAGGTCCCCTACGAGCAGTACTTC.

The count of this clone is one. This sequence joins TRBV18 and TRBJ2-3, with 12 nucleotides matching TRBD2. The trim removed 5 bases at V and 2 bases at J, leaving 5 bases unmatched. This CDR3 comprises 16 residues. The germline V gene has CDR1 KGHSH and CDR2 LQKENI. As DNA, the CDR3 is TGTGCCAGCTCATCCACTAGCGGGGGGTTCACAGATACGCAGTATTTT. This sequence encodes CASSSTSGGFTDTQYF. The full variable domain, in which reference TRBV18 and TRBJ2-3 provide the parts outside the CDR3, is NAGVMQNPRHLVRRRGQEARLRCSPMKGHSHVYWYRQLPEEGLKFMVYLQKENIIDESGMPKERFSAEFPKEGPSILRIQQVVRGDSAAYFCASSSTSGGFTDTQYFGPGTRLTVL.

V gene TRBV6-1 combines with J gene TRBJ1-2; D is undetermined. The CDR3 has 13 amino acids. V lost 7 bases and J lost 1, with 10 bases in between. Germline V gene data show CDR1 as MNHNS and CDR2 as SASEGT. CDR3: CASNKDGNYGYTF. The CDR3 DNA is TGTGCCAGCAACAAGGACGGTAACTATGGCTACACCTTC.

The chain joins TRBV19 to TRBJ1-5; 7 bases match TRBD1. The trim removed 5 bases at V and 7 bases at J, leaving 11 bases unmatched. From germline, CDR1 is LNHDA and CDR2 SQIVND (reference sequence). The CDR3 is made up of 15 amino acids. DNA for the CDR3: TGTGCCAGTAGTCAGCAACAGGGGCCCACCCAGCCCCAGCATTTT. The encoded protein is CASSQQQGPTQPQHF.

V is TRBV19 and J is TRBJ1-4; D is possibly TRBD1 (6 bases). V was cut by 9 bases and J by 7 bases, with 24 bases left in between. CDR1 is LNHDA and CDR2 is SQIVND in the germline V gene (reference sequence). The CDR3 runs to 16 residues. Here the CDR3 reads CASSRGARKGVEKLFF. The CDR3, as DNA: TGTGCCAGCTCGAGGGGGGCGCGAAAAGGGGTTGAAAAACTGTTTTTT.

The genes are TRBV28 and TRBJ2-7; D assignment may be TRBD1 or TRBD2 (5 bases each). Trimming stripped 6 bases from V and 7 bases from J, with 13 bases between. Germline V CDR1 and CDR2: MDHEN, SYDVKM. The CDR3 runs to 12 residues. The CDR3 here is CASSLGPGEQYF. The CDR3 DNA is TGTGCCAGCAGCCTGGGGCCGGGGGAGCAGTACTTC.

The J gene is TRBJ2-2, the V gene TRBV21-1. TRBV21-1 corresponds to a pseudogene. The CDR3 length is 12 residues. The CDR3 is CASSLKAGELFF. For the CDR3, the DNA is TGTGCCAGCAGCCTCAAGGCCGGGGAGCTGTTTTTT.

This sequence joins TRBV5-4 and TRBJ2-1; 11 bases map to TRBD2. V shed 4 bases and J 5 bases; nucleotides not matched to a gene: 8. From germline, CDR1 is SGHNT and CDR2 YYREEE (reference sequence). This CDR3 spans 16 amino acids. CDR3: CASSLSSGGLNNEQFF. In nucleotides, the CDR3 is TGTGCCAGCAGCCTGTCTAGCGGGGGGCTCAACAATGAGCAGTTCTTC.